The 28 T cell receptor beta chains below were found in one sample sequenced in a study of Graves' ophthalmopathy and Graves' hyperthyroidism. Scientists amplified the TCR beta CDR3 regions from RNA transcripts. Following a first-round RT-PCR that used HTBI primers, a second-round multiplex PCR was carried out. One entry per CDR3 protein results from TCRdb running MiXCR on the multiplex PCR reads. The repertoire holds about 400,000 distinct CDR3 sequences, 21% seen once, with approximately 3.2% in the top ten. Sequences were obtained from peripheral blood. The source is a young woman with stable Graves' hyperthyroidism.

This clonotype was counted at least ten times. V gene TRBV15 combines with J gene TRBJ1-2, with 10 positions matching TRBD1. This CDR3 is built from 16 residues. Trimming removed 0 bases from V and 7 bases from J; junction bases left unmatched: 8. Germline assignment: CDR1 LNHNV and CDR2 YYDKDF (reference sequence). The CDR3 here is CATSRDRDRGIVGYTF. In nucleotides, the CDR3 is TGTGCCACCAGCAGAGATAGGGACAGGGGAATTGTTGGCTACACCTTC.

In this sample, this clonotype turned up many times. The rearrangement links TRBV6-2 or TRBV6-3 to TRBJ2-7; TRBD1 might be the D (6 bases). The germline V gene encodes CDR1 MNHEY and CDR2 SVGEGT. Trimming cost V 1 base and J 2 bases, with 24 bases left between them. The CDR3 spans 19 residues. The CDR3 nucleotides read TGTGCCAGCAGTTACTTCCCCCGAGTCGACAGGACCTACGCCTACGAGCAGTACTTC. Protein: CASSYFPRVDRTYAYEQYF.

This clonotype appeared once. The chain employs TRBV30 and TRBJ1-2; maybe TRBD1 (5 bases). V was trimmed by 0 bases and J by 3 bases, leaving 8 bases between them. CDR1 and CDR2 from the germline V gene are GTSNPN and SVGIG (reference sequence). This CDR3 is 13 amino acids long. In DNA, the CDR3 is TGTGCCTGGAGTGTACGGGGGGACTATGGCTACACCTTC. This gives the protein CAWSVRGDYGYTF.

Only a few counts were recorded for this clonotype. This chain joins TRBV14 and TRBJ1-1; maybe TRBD1 (6 bases). In germline, CDR1 is SGHDN, CDR2 FVKESK. This CDR3 has 13 residues. V lost 4 bases, J lost 4 bases, and 10 bases lay in between. CDR3 bases: TGTGCCAGCAGCCGGCGGACAGCCACTGAAGCTTTCTTT. Encoded protein: CASSRRTATEAFF.

This clonotype was counted many times. V usage is TRBV28 and J usage is TRBJ2-5; 7 nucleotides match TRBD1. This CDR3 contains 14 residues. Germline V gene lookup returns CDR1 MDHEN and CDR2 SYDVKM. V lost 5 bases to trimming and J lost 5 bases; unmatched junction nucleotides: 8. The CDR3 here is CASSPTGAAETQYF. CDR3 DNA: TGTGCCAGCAGTCCTACAGGGGCTGCGGAGACCCAGTACTTC.

This clonotype appeared a single time. The chain has TRBV27 and TRBJ1-2, with a tentative D call TRBD1 (6 bases). From germline, CDR1 is MNHEY and CDR2 SMNVEV (reference sequence). The CDR3 has 14 amino acids. V was cut by 3 bases and J by 6 bases, with 14 bases left in between. CDR3 nucleotide sequence: TGTGCCAGCAGTTTCGGGGGCGGGCTCGATGGCTACACCTTC. Protein: CASSFGGGLDGYTF.

This clonotype showed up many times. The chain joins TRBV20-1 to TRBJ2-7; the D gene is possibly TRBD2 (7 bases). The CDR3 length is 13 residues. Trimming took off 3 bases at V and 5 bases at J, with 14 bases between the two ends. Looked up from germline, CDR1 is DFQATT and CDR2 is SNEGSKA (reference sequence). The CDR3 DNA follows: TGCAGTGCTAGGGCGGGGGCGGTAAACGAGCAGTACTTC. The encoded protein is CSARAGAVNEQYF.

The gene calls are TRBV6-2 or TRBV6-3 and TRBJ2-7, with 10 nucleotides matching TRBD2. CDR1 is MNHEY, CDR2 SVGEGT, per germline. The length of the CDR3 is 14 residues. V lost 6 bases and J lost 4; bases outside the gene matches: 6. The DNA for the CDR3 is TGTGCCAGCAGGCCGGGACTAGCGCCGTACGAGCAGTACTTC. It codes for CASRPGLAPYEQYF.

This clonotype appeared many times. The chain carries TRBV6-2 or TRBV6-3 and TRBJ2-7; D gene ambiguous. Per the germline V gene, CDR1 is MNHEY and CDR2 is SVGEGT. V dropped 3 bases and J dropped 0 bases, with 12 bases sitting between them. The CDR3 is 15 residues long. The CDR3 DNA reads as TGTGCCAGCAGTTATAGGCTAGTCAGCTCCTACGAGCAGTACTTC. Protein product: CASSYRLVSSYEQYF.

This clonotype was detected only a few times. The CDR3 reads CSARLSSDYEQYF. CDR3 DNA sequence: TGCAGTGCTAGACTCTCTAGCGACTACGAGCAGTACTTC. The rearrangement joins TRBV20-1 to TRBJ2-7, with a weak D call TRBD2 (6 bases). CDR1 DFQATT and CDR2 SNEGSKA come from the germline V gene (reference sequence). The CDR3 extends over 13 amino acids. Trimming left V 2 bases short and J 3 bases short, with 11 bases between.

Regarding this clonotype: Because the CDR3's place on the DNA is in doubt, the DNA is left out and the CDR3 is given as listed by TCRdb. The CDR3 loop reads CASSSGQGWNTGELFF. The chain couples TRBV12-3 or TRBV12-4 to TRBJ2-2; TRBD1, the D gene given by the table, was not confirmed from the DNA. The length of the CDR3 is 16 amino acids, counting both ends.

This clonotype appeared many times. The rearrangement joins TRBV20-1 to TRBJ2-7; 10 bases map to TRBD2. The CDR3 sequence is 16 residues long. Per the germline V gene, CDR1 is DFQATT and CDR2 is SNEGSKA (reference sequence). The J segment lost 5 bases and the V segment lost 1 base, leaving 11 bases of the junction unmatched. In DNA form, the CDR3 reads TGCAGTGCTAGAGGCCCCGTCGAGAGCGGGAGGGACGAGCAGTACTTC. This codes for CSARGPVESGRDEQYF.

V and J are TRBV30 and TRBJ1-1; tentatively, D is TRBD1 (5 bases). Looked up from germline, CDR1 is GTSNPN and CDR2 is SVGIG (reference sequence). V lost 5 bases and J lost 4, with 14 bases in between. The CDR3 runs to 13 residues. DNA for the CDR3: TGTGCCTGGCATGAACAGGTAGGCACTGAAGCTTTCTTT. Protein sequence: CAWHEQVGTEAFF. The complete variable domain, with remaining parts taken from reference TRBV30 and TRBJ1-1, reads SQTIHQWPATLVQPVGSPLSLECTVEGTSNPNLYWYRQAAGRGLQLLFYSVGIGQISSEVPQNLSASRPQDRQFILSSKKLLLSDSGFYLCAWHEQVGTEAFFGQGTRLTVV.

This clonotype was seen ten or more times. The chain couples TRBV6-5 to TRBJ1-1; 7 nucleotides agree with TRBD1. With V trimmed by 2 bases and J by 1 base, 1 base remained unmatched. This CDR3 region has 14 residues. Germline loops: CDR1 MNHEY, CDR2 SVGAGI. CDR3 in DNA: TGTGCCAGCAGTTACGGGGACAGGAACACTGAAGCTTTCTTT. Encoded protein: CASSYGDRNTEAFF.

There are many counts of this clonotype. The V call is TRBV6-2 or TRBV6-3, the J call TRBJ2-5; no clear D gene. CDR1 is MNHEY, CDR2 SVGEGT, per germline. The CDR3 spans 13 residues. Trimming cost V 5 bases and J 2 bases, with 9 bases left between them. This CDR3 is CASSNKIQETQYF. As DNA, the CDR3 is TGTGCCAGCAGTAACAAGATTCAAGAGACCCAGTACTTC.

The CDR3 is CASSLGGQGPYNEQFF. The CDR3 DNA reads as TGTGCCAGCAGCTTAGGCGGACAGGGGCCATACAATGAGCAGTTCTTC. The V and J genes are TRBV7-9 and TRBJ2-1, with 9 nucleotides matching TRBD1. The CDR3 consists of 16 residues. V was clipped by 1 base and J by 4 bases; unmatched bases: 5. CDR1 and CDR2 (germline): SEHNR, FQNEAQ (reference sequence).

A few counts support this clonotype. A much larger clone lies a single base off, so this may be a read error. The rearrangement links TRBV20-1 to TRBJ2-2; 11 nucleotides align to TRBD1. The CDR3 spans 15 residues. CDR1 and CDR2 (germline): DFQATT, SNEGSKA (reference sequence). CDR3: CSARRTGGGTGELLF. As DNA, the CDR3 is TGCAGTGCCCGTCGGACAGGGGGCGGCACCGGGGAGCTGTTGTTT.

This clonotype was recorded many times. This chain connects TRBV12-3 or TRBV12-4 to TRBJ2-5, with TRBD2 identical over 9 bases. The CDR3 extends over 13 amino acids. V lost 7 bases, J lost 5 bases, and 5 bases stayed unmatched. CDR3 loop: CASTRAGGETQYF. The CDR3, as DNA: TGTGCCAGCACTCGAGCGGGAGGTGAGACCCAGTACTTC.

This clonotype was observed at least ten times. The chain is built from TRBV18 and TRBJ2-5; D is uncertain. Germline V gives CDR1 KGHSH, CDR2 LQKENI. V lost 6 bases to trimming and J lost 0 bases, with 23 bases between them. The CDR3 is 18 residues long. The CDR3 DNA reads TGTGCCAGCTCTCCCGGACCTCTGGGCTCAGACCACCAAGAGACCCAGTACTTC. It is translated as CASSPGPLGSDHQETQYF. The full variable domain, completed using reference TRBV18 and TRBJ2-5, is NAGVMQNPRHLVRRRGQEARLRCSPMKGHSHVYWYRQLPEEGLKFMVYLQKENIIDESGMPKERFSAEFPKEGPSILRIQQVVRGDSAAYFCASSPGPLGSDHQETQYFGPGTRLLVL.

This clonotype has a count of ten or more. The chain combines TRBV7-9 with TRBJ2-5, with TRBD1 as a possible D gene (6 bases). V lost 4 bases to trimming and J lost 2 bases, with 8 bases between them. CDR3 length: 13 residues. The germline CDR1 and CDR2 sequences are SEHNR and FQNEAQ (reference sequence). The CDR3: CASSWTVQETQYF. The CDR3 nucleotides are TGTGCCAGCAGCTGGACAGTACAAGAGACCCAGTACTTC.

V and J are TRBV6-5 and TRBJ1-2; D not certain. CDR3 length equals 13 residues. From germline, CDR1 is MNHEY and CDR2 SVGAGI. V lost 2 bases and J 5 bases, leaving 9 bases between the germline ends. CDR3 in amino acids: CASSYEEGYGYTF. CDR3 sequence (DNA): TGTGCCAGCAGTTACGAAGAAGGATATGGCTACACCTTC.

A remark on this clonotype: A junction boundary mismatches the germline segment, possibly from a read error. The chain employs TRBV3-1 and TRBJ1-5, with 8 bases matching TRBD1. Germline V lookup: CDR1 LGHDT, CDR2 YNNKEL (reference sequence). The CDR3 is made up of 15 amino acids. CDR3 coding DNA: TGTGCCAGCAGCCAAGGTCCAGGGGGCAACCAGCCCCAGCATTTT. Its protein product is CASSQGPGGNQPQHF.

In its sample, this clonotype was seen many times. V usage is TRBV12-3 or TRBV12-4 and J usage is TRBJ2-2, with D tentatively TRBD1 or TRBD2 (7 bases each). The CDR3 spans 14 residues. Trimming cost V 5 bases and J 12 bases, with 19 bases left between them. This CDR3 is CASSAVRGEGKLFF. Here the CDR3 DNA reads TGTGCCAGCAGTGCCGTCAGGGGGGAGGGAAAGCTGTTTTTT.

The table lists this clonotype with many counts. This chain connects TRBV15 to TRBJ2-5, with 7 bases that match TRBD2. CDR1 is LNHNV, CDR2 YYDKDF, per germline (reference sequence). Trimming at V came to 4 bases and at J to 10 bases, leaving 18 bases not matched to a gene. This CDR3 has 16 amino acids. CDR3 region: CATSKIGPAGWSDQYF. In nucleotides, the CDR3 is TGTGCCACCAGCAAGATTGGGCCAGCGGGGTGGAGCGACCAGTACTTC.

This clonotype has ten or more counts. This chain links TRBV2 with TRBJ1-2; D call uncertain. This CDR3 region has 15 residues. Germline lookup yields CDR1 SNHLY and CDR2 FYNNEI. The V gene lost 6 bases and the J gene lost 4 bases, with 18 bases spanning the gap. CDR3 sequence (DNA): TGTGCCAGCAGACCCCTATTGACATCGGCCTATGGCTACACCTTC. This gives the protein CASRPLLTSAYGYTF.

This clonotype was recorded at least ten times. The V and J genes are TRBV6-1 and TRBJ1-1; D perhaps matches TRBD1 (6 bases). Germline assignment: CDR1 MNHNS and CDR2 SASEGT. The CDR3 is 15 amino acids. V lost 2 bases to trimming and J lost 6 bases, with 16 bases between them. The CDR3 coding sequence is TGTGCCAGCAGTGAACCATTCACAGGGTTTTCTGAAGCTTTCTTT. It translates to CASSEPFTGFSEAFF.

The chain uses TRBV14 and TRBJ2-7, with D perhaps matching TRBD1 or TRBD2 (5 bases each). Germline assignment: CDR1 SGHDN and CDR2 FVKESK. The CDR3 loop spans 16 amino acids. Trimming shortened V by 0 bases and J by 2 bases, and 14 bases separated the two germline ends. CDR3 amino acids: CASSQENTGHPYEQYF. The CDR3 DNA reads as TGTGCCAGCAGCCAAGAAAACACGGGGCACCCCTACGAGCAGTACTTC.

V usage is TRBV6-5 and J usage is TRBJ1-2; D ambiguous. Between the trimmed V and J ends, which lost 3 bases and 3 bases, there was a span of 11 bases. CDR3 size: 14 residues. The germline V gene has CDR1 MNHEY and CDR2 SVGAGI. CDR3 sequence: CASSYFVAYYGYTF. The CDR3 DNA follows: TGTGCCAGCAGTTATTTCGTCGCCTACTATGGCTACACCTTC.